These T cell receptor beta chains were read from a single sample in a study of response to subunit inactivated influenza vaccine. TCRdb re-called the RT-PCR reads with MiXCR, one entry per CDR3 protein. This sample carries about 800,000 distinct CDR3 sequences, 21% of them seen once, and the ten largest clones take approximately 10%. Here the sequenced sample was PBMCs from blood, taken around 5 days after vaccination. These TCRs come from a man over 45 who received an inactivated influenza vaccine. The CDR3 runs from the conserved cysteine through the conserved F or W. The D gene is left open where the match is weak. Rows give clone size only sometimes, using once, few, many, or a class for an expanded clone.

clone size | J gene | V gene | D gene | CDR3 protein | CDR3 DNA
many | TRBJ2-1 | TRBV5-1 | NA | CASSLEQDSEQFF | TGCGCCAGCAGCTTGGAACAGGACAGTGAGCAGTTCTTC
many | TRBJ1-5 | TRBV20-1 | TRBD1 | CSAWDRNQPQHF | TGCAGTGCTTGGGACAGAAATCAGCCCCAGCATTTT
NA | TRBJ1-1 | TRBV29-1 | NA | CSAGRGPTEAFF | TGCAGCGCCGGACGGGGGCCCACTGAAGCTTTCTTT
NA | TRBJ2-1 | TRBV29-1 | TRBD1 | CSVEGTGQGYNEQFF | TGCAGCGTTGAAGGAACAGGACAGGGTTACAATGAGCAGTTCTTC
NA | TRBJ1-1 | TRBV12-3/TRBV12-4 | NA | CASRLGTENTEAFF | TGTGCCAGCAGACTTGGGACGGAGAACACTGAAGCTTTCTTT
few | TRBJ2-2 | TRBV29-1 | TRBD1 | CSVRTGQGPGTGELFF | TGCAGCGTTCGTACCGGACAGGGACCGGGCACCGGGGAGCTGTTTTTT
NA | TRBJ1-6 | TRBV28 | NA | CASSLPDFYNSPLHF | TGTGCCAGCAGTTTACCGGACTTCTATAATTCACCCCTCCACTTT
few | TRBJ2-5 | TRBV20-1 | NA | CSARDQGRHGETQYF | TGCAGTGCTAGAGATCAGGGGCGTCACGGGGAGACCCAGTACTTC
NA | TRBJ2-1 | TRBV20-1 | NA | CSARMQHNEQFF | TGCAGTGCTAGAATGCAGCACAATGAGCAGTTCTTC
NA | TRBJ2-7 | TRBV20-1 | TRBD1 | CSAERQGVFGEQYF | TGCAGTGCTGAAAGACAGGGGGTTTTTGGCGAGCAGTACTTC
few | TRBJ1-1 | TRBV5-1 | NA | CASSLDARNTEAFF | TGCGCCAGCAGCTTGGACGCGAGGAACACTGAAGCTTTCTTT
NA | TRBJ2-7 | TRBV12-3/TRBV12-4 | TRBD2 | CASSLPGLADPSYEQYF | TGTGCCAGCAGTTTGCCCGGACTAGCGGATCCCTCCTACGAGCAGTACTTC
NA | TRBJ2-1 | TRBV18 | TRBD2 | CASHHRASGRSNEQFF | TGTGCCAGCCATCACCGTGCGAGCGGGAGGTCCAATGAGCAGTTCTTC
NA | TRBJ1-2 | TRBV27 | TRBD1 | CASRRTGGVGYTF | TGTGCCAGCAGAAGAACAGGGGGAGTGGGCTACACCTTC
few | TRBJ1-1 | TRBV4-1 | NA | CASSPPRQMNTEAFF | TGCGCCAGCAGCCCCCCCCGTCAGATGAACACTGAAGCTTTCTTT
NA | TRBJ2-7 | TRBV7-9 | NA | CASSPYGEQYF | TGTGCCAGCAGCCCCTACGGCGAGCAGTACTTC
NA | TRBJ2-3 | TRBV10-3 | TRBD1 | CAISESDRGTDTQYF | TGTGCCATCAGTGAGTCGGACAGGGGGACAGATACGCAGTATTTT
few | TRBJ2-7 | TRBV2 | NA | CASRDGRLTYEQYF | TGTGCCAGCAGAGACGGACGTCTGACCTACGAGCAGTACTTC
many | TRBJ2-7 | TRBV5-1 | TRBD1 | CASSVGQDYEQYF | TGCGCCAGCAGCGTGGGACAGGATTACGAGCAGTACTTC
few | TRBJ2-1 | TRBV5-1 | NA | CASSSEGVYNEQFF | TGCGCCAGCAGCTCCGAGGGGGTATACAATGAGCAGTTCTTC
few | TRBJ2-1 | TRBV11-2 | TRBD2 | CASSLLGIPISGNAGEQFF | TGTGCCAGCAGCTTATTGGGTATACCTATTAGCGGGAACGCGGGTGAGCAGTTCTTC
few | TRBJ2-2 | TRBV7-6 | TRBD2 | CASSLATSGNGELFF | TGTGCCAGCAGCTTGGCGACTAGCGGAAACGGGGAGCTGTTTTTT
few | TRBJ2-2 | TRBV4-2 | TRBD1 | CASSQFTGGASGELFF | TGTGCCAGCAGCCAGTTTACAGGGGGCGCCTCCGGGGAGCTGTTTTTT
many | TRBJ2-1 | TRBV29-1 | TRBD2 | CSGILAGEYNEQFF | TGCAGCGGTATACTAGCGGGGGAATACAATGAGCAGTTCTTC
NA | TRBJ1-2 | TRBV4-1 | NA | CASSQNWSPDYGYTF | TGCGCCAGCAGCCAAAATTGGAGCCCGGACTATGGCTACACCTTC
NA | TRBJ2-7 | TRBV10-2 | NA | CASGTSVSSYEQYF | TGCGCCAGTGGGACATCGGTTAGCTCCTACGAGCAGTACTTC
many | TRBJ1-5 | TRBV12-3/TRBV12-4 | TRBD1 | CASSTTGYDQPQHF | TGTGCCAGCAGTACGACAGGGTACGATCAGCCCCAGCATTTT
few | TRBJ2-7 | TRBV10-3 | NA | CAISEDAYEQYF | TGTGCCATCAGTGAGGACGCCTACGAGCAGTACTTC
few | TRBJ2-3 | TRBV5-1 | TRBD2 | CASSSGTTLNMDTQYF | TGCGCCAGCAGCTCGGGGACTACCCTTAACATGGATACGCAGTATTTT
few | TRBJ2-1 | TRBV7-8 | NA | CASSLNRVSSSFNNEQFF | TGTGCCAGCAGCTTAAATAGGGTTTCTAGTTCTTTTAACAATGAGCAGTTCTTC
NA | TRBJ2-2 | TRBV15 | NA | CATSRDIVGGELFF | TGTGCCACCAGCAGAGATATTGTGGGCGGGGAGCTGTTTTTT
few | TRBJ2-3 | TRBV7-9 | NA | CASSESGMRGTDTQYF | TGTGCCAGCAGCGAATCGGGGATGAGGGGCACAGATACGCAGTATTTT
few | TRBJ2-1 | TRBV11-3 | NA | CASSHETGLYNEQFF | TGTGCCAGCAGCCACGAAACAGGGCTCTACAATGAGCAGTTCTTC
NA | TRBJ2-1 | TRBV10-3 | NA | CATGQSYNEQFF | TGTGCCACCGGACAGTCCTACAATGAGCAGTTCTTC
NA | TRBJ2-1 | TRBV9 | TRBD2 | CASSPRGDGYNEQFF | TGTGCCAGCAGCCCCCGGGGGGATGGCTACAATGAGCAGTTCTTC
many | TRBJ1-5 | TRBV4-3 | NA | CASSQELDVNQPQHF | TGCGCCAGCAGCCAAGAGTTGGACGTCAATCAGCCCCAGCATTTT
NA | TRBJ2-7 | TRBV27 | NA | CASRGPLGVGEQYF | TGTGCCAGCAGGGGCCCCCTCGGCGTAGGCGAGCAGTACTTC
NA | TRBJ2-3 | TRBV7-9 | NA | CASSLAGIGTDTQYF | TGTGCCAGCAGCTTAGCAGGGATTGGCACAGATACGCAGTATTTT
NA | TRBJ2-7 | TRBV9 | TRBD2 | CASSELAGASYEQYF | TGTGCCAGCAGCGAACTAGCGGGGGCTTCCTACGAGCAGTACTTC
NA | TRBJ2-3 | TRBV6-5 | TRBD2 | CASSSGGWDTQYF | TGTGCCAGCAGTTCGGGGGGGTGGGATACGCAGTATTTT
NA | TRBJ2-3 | TRBV5-1 | TRBD2 | CASATSGGADTQYF | TGCGCCAGCGCGACTAGCGGGGGCGCAGATACGCAGTATTTT
NA | TRBJ2-1 | TRBV9 | TRBD2 | CASSPRDYNNEQFF | TGTGCCAGCAGCCCCAGGGACTACAACAATGAGCAGTTCTTC
NA | TRBJ1-6 | TRBV7-2 | TRBD1 | CASSDKTGGTSPLHF | TGTGCCAGCAGCGACAAGACAGGGGGTACTTCACCCCTCCACTTT
NA | TRBJ2-7 | TRBV2 | TRBD1 | CASSVETGSVYEQYF | TGTGCCAGCAGTGTCGAGACAGGGAGCGTCTACGAGCAGTACTTC
few | TRBJ1-4 | TRBV6-2/TRBV6-3 | NA | CASRRGIDEKLFF | TGTGCCAGCAGACGAGGGATAGATGAAAAACTGTTTTTT
few | TRBJ2-3 | TRBV5-1 | NA | CASSLVPESASTDTQYF | TGCGCCAGCAGCTTGGTACCAGAGTCGGCTAGCACAGATACGCAGTATTTT
NA | TRBJ2-5 | TRBV20-1 | TRBD2 | CSADSFSGSRETQYF | TGCAGTGCTGACTCCTTTAGCGGGTCCAGGGAGACCCAGTACTTC
few | TRBJ2-1 | TRBV4-3 | NA | CASSQNFLTDPFGNEQFF | TGCGCCAGCAGCCAAAACTTCCTGACCGACCCTTTTGGCAATGAGCAGTTCTTC
NA | TRBJ2-7 | TRBV6-1 | TRBD2 | CASTEAPGTSGKTYEQYF | TGTGCCAGCACCGAGGCCCCGGGCACTAGCGGGAAGACCTACGAGCAGTACTTC
few | TRBJ1-2 | TRBV29-1 | NA | CSVVSSGRVNYGYTF | TGCAGCGTTGTGTCATCCGGGAGAGTCAACTATGGCTACACCTTC
NA | TRBJ2-5 | TRBV6-5 | NA | CASSYSSPFLVETQYF | TGTGCCAGCAGTTACTCGTCCCCTTTTTTAGTAGAGACCCAGTACTTC
many | TRBJ2-5 | TRBV5-5 | NA | CASSLQGVQETQYF | TGCGCCAGCAGCTTACAGGGCGTACAAGAGACCCAGTACTTC
few | TRBJ2-3 | TRBV25-1 | TRBD2 | CASSVAGASDTQYF | TGTGCCAGCAGCGTAGCGGGAGCGTCAGATACGCAGTATTTT